The 10 T cell receptor beta chains reported below all come from one sample, sequenced in a study of T cells in Graves' hyperthyroidism and ophthalmopathy. Amplified TCR beta CDR3 regions came from RNA transcripts. Carried out on the TCR CDR3, a first-round RT-PCR used the HTBI primer set. Each CDR3 protein is one row after TCRdb ran MiXCR on the multiplex PCR reads. The data hold under 450,000 distinct CDR3 sequences, with about 15% observed a single time. Material for sequencing was blood. The receptors derive from a woman in her late teens or twenties with Graves' hyperthyroidism.

This clonotype occurred a few times. V is TRBV10-2 and J is TRBJ2-7, with unresolved D. Germline V lookup: CDR1 WSHSY, CDR2 SAAADI. This CDR3 is 12 amino acids long. Trimming pared 1 base from V and 6 bases from J, leaving 7 bases between. The CDR3 loop is CASSELTTEQYF. The CDR3 nucleotides are TGCGCCAGCAGTGAGTTAACTACCGAGCAGTACTTC.

V is TRBV9 and J is TRBJ1-1; 8 bases are shared with TRBD1. V was clipped by 3 bases and J by 2 bases; unmatched bases: 9. The CDR3 has 16 residues. Germline V CDR1 and CDR2: SGDLS, YYNGEE. For the CDR3, the DNA is TGTGCCAGCAGCGCAAACCCAGGGGGCAAAAACACTGAAGCTTTCTTT. As protein: CASSANPGGKNTEAFF.

At least ten counts were recorded for this clonotype. The rearrangement joins TRBV20-1 to TRBJ2-7; TRBD2 is a possible D gene (6 bases). Germline V lookup: CDR1 DFQATT, CDR2 SNEGSKA (reference sequence). The CDR3 runs 17 residues. Trimming removed 0 bases at V and 2 bases at J, with 20 bases between. CDR3 sequence reads: CSARDSPTPGDTYEQYF. DNA for the CDR3: TGCAGTGCTAGAGACTCACCGACCCCGGGGGATACCTACGAGCAGTACTTC.

This clonotype was detected ten times or more. The chain couples TRBV28 to TRBJ2-3; 12 bases are shared with TRBD2. The CDR3 runs 18 residues. V was clipped by 3 bases and J by 2 bases; unmatched bases: 9. The germline V gene encodes CDR1 MDHEN and CDR2 SYDVKM. CDR3 sequence (DNA): TGTGCCAGCAGTTTTTATTTTTCTAGCGGGAGGGCCACAGATACGCAGTATTTT. Protein product: CASSFYFSSGRATDTQYF.

This clonotype was detected many times. At one end, the junction sequence differs from germline, possibly due to a read error. This chain uses TRBV7-8 with TRBJ1-1; TRBD1 aligns across 9 bases. The CDR3 has 17 residues. CDR1 and CDR2 from the germline V gene are SGHVS and FQNEAQ. In DNA, the CDR3 is TGTGCCAGCAGCCCTCCCGGGACAGGGATTCTGAAGACTGAAGCTTTCTTT. This sequence encodes CASSPPGTGILKTEAFF.

This clonotype was counted a few times. The chain uses TRBV12-3 or TRBV12-4 and TRBJ1-3, with TRBD1 matching over 9 bases. V was pared by 2 bases and J by 1 base, with 6 bases of the junction left unmatched. The length of the CDR3 is 17 residues. The CDR3 loop is CASSLLLQGASGNTIYF. The CDR3 coding sequence is TGTGCCAGCAGTTTATTGCTACAGGGGGCTTCTGGAAACACCATATATTTT.

At least ten counts were recorded for this clonotype. V gene TRBV6-1 combines with J gene TRBJ1-1, with D uncertain. This CDR3 has 13 residues. Between the trimmed V and J ends, which lost 5 bases and 4 bases, there was a span of 11 bases. Germline V lookup: CDR1 MNHNS, CDR2 SASEGT. For the CDR3, the DNA is TGTGCCAGCAGTTACGGTATGGGCACTGAAGCTTTCTTT. Translation gives CASSYGMGTEAFF.

The chain joins TRBV25-1 to TRBJ2-2, with D tentatively TRBD1 (6 bases). Trimming cost V 3 bases and J 5 bases, with 10 bases left between them. Per the germline V gene, CDR1 is MGHDK and CDR2 is SYGVNS. The length of the CDR3 is 14 residues. CDR3 sequence: CASSDLTGTGELFF. CDR3 coding DNA: TGTGCCAGCAGTGACCTCACAGGGACCGGGGAGCTGTTTTTT. Full variable domain (missing parts from reference TRBV25-1 and TRBJ2-2): EADIYQTPRYLVIGTGKKITLECSQTMGHDKMYWYQQDPGMELHLIHYSYGVNSTEKGDLSSESTVSRIRTEHFPLTLESARPSHTSQYLCASSDLTGTGELFFGEGSRLTVL.

The rearrangement uses TRBV6-5 and TRBJ1-2; perhaps TRBD1 as D (6 bases). Trimming took 0 bases from V and 8 from J, leaving 13 bases between them. Germline CDR1 and CDR2: MNHEY and SVGAGI. The CDR3 consists of 14 residues. The CDR3: CASSYSTAGVGYTF. The CDR3 region has the DNA TGTGCCAGCAGTTACTCGACGGCAGGGGTAGGCTACACCTTC.

This clonotype was detected ten times or more. The genes are TRBV6-1 and TRBJ1-2; D perhaps matches TRBD1 (6 bases). The CDR3 loop spans 15 amino acids. Germline loops: CDR1 MNHNS, CDR2 SASEGT. V lost 6 bases to trimming and J lost 5 bases, with 19 bases between them. CDR3: CASSIKSTGGYGYTF. CDR3 DNA sequence: TGTGCCAGCAGCATTAAGTCGACAGGTGGATATGGCTACACCTTC.